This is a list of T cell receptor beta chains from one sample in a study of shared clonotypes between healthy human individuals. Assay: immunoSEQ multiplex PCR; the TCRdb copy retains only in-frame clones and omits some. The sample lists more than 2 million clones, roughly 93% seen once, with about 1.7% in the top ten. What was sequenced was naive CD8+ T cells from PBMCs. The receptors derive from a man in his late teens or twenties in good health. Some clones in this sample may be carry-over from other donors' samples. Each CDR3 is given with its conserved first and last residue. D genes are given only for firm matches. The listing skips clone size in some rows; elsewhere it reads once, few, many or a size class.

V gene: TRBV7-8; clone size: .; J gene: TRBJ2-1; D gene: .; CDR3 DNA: TGTGCCAGCAGCTCTTCGAGCTCCTACAATGAGCAGTTCTTC; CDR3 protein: CASSSSSSYNEQFF
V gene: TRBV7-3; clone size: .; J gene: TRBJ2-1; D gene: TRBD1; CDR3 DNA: TGTGCCAGCAGCTTAATGGCAGGGGGCGTTTACAATGAGCAGTTCTTC; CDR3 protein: CASSLMAGGVYNEQFF
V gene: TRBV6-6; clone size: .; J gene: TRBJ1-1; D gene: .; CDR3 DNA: TGTGCCACCCAGGACGGCCGCATGAACACTGAAGCTTTCTTT; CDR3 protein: CATQDGRMNTEAFF
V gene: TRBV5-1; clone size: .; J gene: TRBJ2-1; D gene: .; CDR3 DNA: TGCGCCAGCATACCGGACGGTTACAATGAGCAGTTCTTC; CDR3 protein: CASIPDGYNEQFF
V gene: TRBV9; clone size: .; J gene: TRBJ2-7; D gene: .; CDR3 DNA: TGTGCCAGCAGCGTTAGGGCAGGCTCCCACGAGCAGTACTTC; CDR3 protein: CASSVRAGSHEQYF
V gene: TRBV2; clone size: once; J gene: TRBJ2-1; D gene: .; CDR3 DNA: TGTGCCAGCAGTGTTGGGCGGAGTAGCTACAATGAGCAGTTCTTC; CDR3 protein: CASSVGRSSYNEQFF
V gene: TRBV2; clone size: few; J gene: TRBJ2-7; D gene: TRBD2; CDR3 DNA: TGTGCCAGCAGGGGCGGGAGGGCCGTATACGAGCAGTACTTC; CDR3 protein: CASRGGRAVYEQYF
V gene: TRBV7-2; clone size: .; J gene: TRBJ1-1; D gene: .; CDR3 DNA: TGTGCCAGCAGCTTAGGGATCAGGGGACCTGAAGCTTTCTTT; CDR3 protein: CASSLGIRGPEAFF
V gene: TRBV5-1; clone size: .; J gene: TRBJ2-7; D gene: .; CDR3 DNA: TGCGCCAGCAGCTTGGGGGGGAGCCCGCCTCGGGGCGAGCAGTACTTC; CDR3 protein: CASSLGGSPPRGEQYF
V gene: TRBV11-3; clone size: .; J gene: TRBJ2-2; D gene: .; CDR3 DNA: TGTGCCAGCAGCTTAGACCTCGGGACTAACACCGGGGAGCTGTTTTTT; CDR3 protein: CASSLDLGTNTGELFF
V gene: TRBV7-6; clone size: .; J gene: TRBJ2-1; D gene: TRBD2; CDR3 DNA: TGTGCCAGCAGCTTAAGAGCCAGAACTAGCGGGAGGCCCCCATACAATGAGCAGTTCTTC; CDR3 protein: CASSLRARTSGRPPYNEQFF
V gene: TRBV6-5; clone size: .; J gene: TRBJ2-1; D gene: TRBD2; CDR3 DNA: TGTGCCAGCAGTTACGGCCTAGCGGGGTCCTACAATGAGCAGTTCTTC; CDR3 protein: CASSYGLAGSYNEQFF
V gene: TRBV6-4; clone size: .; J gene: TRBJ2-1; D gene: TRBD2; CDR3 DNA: TGTGCCAGCAGTGAAAGGCCGGGACTAGCATACAATGAGCAGTTCTTC; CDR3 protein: CASSERPGLAYNEQFF
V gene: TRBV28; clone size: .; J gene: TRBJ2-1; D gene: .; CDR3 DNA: TGTGCCAGCAGTTTACTCCTGAGGGATGAGCAGTTCTTC; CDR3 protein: CASSLLLRDEQFF
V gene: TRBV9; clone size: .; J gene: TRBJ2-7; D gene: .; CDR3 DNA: TGTGCCAGCAGCGCCGGGGTCAGCTCCTACGAGCAGTACTTC; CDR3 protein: CASSAGVSSYEQYF
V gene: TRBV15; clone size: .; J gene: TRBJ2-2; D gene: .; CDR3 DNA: TGTGCCACCAGCAGAGCTAACGGCGGGGAGCTGTTTTTT; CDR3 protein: CATSRANGGELFF
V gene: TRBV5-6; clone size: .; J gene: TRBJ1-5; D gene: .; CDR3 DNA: TGTGCCAGCAGCTTGCAGGGCGCGGTCCTTCAGCCCCAGCATTTT; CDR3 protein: CASSLQGAVLQPQHF
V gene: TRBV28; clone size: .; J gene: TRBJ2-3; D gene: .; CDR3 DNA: TGTGCCAGCAGTACGGGACTGCCCAGCACAGATACGCAGTATTTT; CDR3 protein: CASSTGLPSTDTQYF
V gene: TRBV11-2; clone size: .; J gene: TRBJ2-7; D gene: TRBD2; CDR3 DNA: TGTGCCAGCAGCTTAGGGGGCGGGGGATACGAGCAGTACTTC; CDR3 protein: CASSLGGGGYEQYF
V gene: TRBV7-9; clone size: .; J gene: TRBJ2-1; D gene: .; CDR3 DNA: TGTGCCAGCAGCACGTGGGTGGATGAGCAGTTCTTC; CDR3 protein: CASSTWVDEQFF
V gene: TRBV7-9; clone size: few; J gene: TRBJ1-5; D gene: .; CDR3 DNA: TGTGCCAGCAGCTTAGATTGGGGCAATCAGCCCCAGCATTTT; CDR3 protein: CASSLDWGNQPQHF
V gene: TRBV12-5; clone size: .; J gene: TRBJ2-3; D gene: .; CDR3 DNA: TGTGCTAGTGGGAGCGGTTTTAGCACAGATACGCAGTATTTT; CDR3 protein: CASGSGFSTDTQYF
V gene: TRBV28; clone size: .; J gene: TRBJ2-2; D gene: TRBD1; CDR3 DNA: TGTGCCAGCAGTTTACTGGGACAGAGAAACACCGGGGAGCTGTTTTTT; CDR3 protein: CASSLLGQRNTGELFF
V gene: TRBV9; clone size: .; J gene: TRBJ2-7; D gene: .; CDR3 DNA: TGTGCCAGCGGCCCGGGACCCGGGTACGAGCAGTACTTC; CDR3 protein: CASGPGPGYEQYF
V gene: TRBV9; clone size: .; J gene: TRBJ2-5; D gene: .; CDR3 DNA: TGTGCCAGCAGCCCAGAGGGGGGGACCCAGTACTTC; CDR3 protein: CASSPEGGTQYF
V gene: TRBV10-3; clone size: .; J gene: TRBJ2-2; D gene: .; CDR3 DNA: TGTGCCATCAGATCGGGAGACGTTGACACCGGGGAGCTGTTTTTT; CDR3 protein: CAIRSGDVDTGELFF
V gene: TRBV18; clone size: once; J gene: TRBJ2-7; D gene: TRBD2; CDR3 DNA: TGTGCCAGCTCACCGCCAGGACTAGCGGGTAACAACGAGCAGTACTTC; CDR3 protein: CASSPPGLAGNNEQYF
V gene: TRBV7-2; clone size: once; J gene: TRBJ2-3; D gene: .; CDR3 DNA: TGTGCCAGCAGCTTAGCGTGGGTCGATAGGTCCTCAGATACGCAGTATTTT; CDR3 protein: CASSLAWVDRSSDTQYF
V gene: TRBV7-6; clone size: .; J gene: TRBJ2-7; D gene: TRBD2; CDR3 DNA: TGTGCCAGCATTGCGGGAGGTGGGGAGCAGTACTTC; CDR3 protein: CASIAGGGEQYF
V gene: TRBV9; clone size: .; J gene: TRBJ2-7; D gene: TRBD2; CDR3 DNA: TGTGCCAGCAGCGCGGGGGGCTACGAGCAGTACTTC; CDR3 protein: CASSAGGYEQYF
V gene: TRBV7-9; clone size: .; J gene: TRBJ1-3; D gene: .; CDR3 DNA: TGTGCCAGCAGCTTGGTTGGACGGGGGCTGTCTGGAAACACCATATATTTT; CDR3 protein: CASSLVGRGLSGNTIYF
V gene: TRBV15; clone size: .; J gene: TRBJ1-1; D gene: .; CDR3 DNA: TGTGCCACCAGCAGAGGAGGCGGGATGAACACTGAAGCTTTCTTT; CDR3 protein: CATSRGGGMNTEAFF
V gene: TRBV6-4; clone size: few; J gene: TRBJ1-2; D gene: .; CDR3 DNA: TGTGCCAGCAGTGATGGCAGAGGAGGTGGCTACACCTTC; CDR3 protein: CASSDGRGGGYTF
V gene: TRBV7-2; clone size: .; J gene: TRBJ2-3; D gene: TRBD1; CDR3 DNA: TGTGCCAGCAGCCTAGGGACAGTCCTAGGGACAGATACGCAGTATTTT; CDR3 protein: CASSLGTVLGTDTQYF
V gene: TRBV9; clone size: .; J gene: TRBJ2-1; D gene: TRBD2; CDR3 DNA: TGTGCCAGCAGCCCCAATAGCGGGAGGGCTGTCAATGAGCAGTTCTTC; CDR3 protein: CASSPNSGRAVNEQFF
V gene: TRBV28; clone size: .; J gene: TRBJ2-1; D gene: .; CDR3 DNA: TGTGCCGGAAACAGGGCACAAGGGAATGAGCAGTTCTTC; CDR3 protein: CAGNRAQGNEQFF
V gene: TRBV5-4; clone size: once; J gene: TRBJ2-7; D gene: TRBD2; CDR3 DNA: TGTGCCAGCAGCTTGAGCGTGGTTCTAGCGGGAGACGAGCAGTACTTC; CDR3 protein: CASSLSVVLAGDEQYF
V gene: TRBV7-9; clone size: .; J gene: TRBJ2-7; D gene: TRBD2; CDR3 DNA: TGTGCCAGCAGCTTAGCGGGGACTAGCGGGAGTGATCCCTACGAGCAGTACTTC; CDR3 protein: CASSLAGTSGSDPYEQYF
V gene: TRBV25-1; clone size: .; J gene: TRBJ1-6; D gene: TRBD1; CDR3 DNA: TGTGCCAGCAGTCCCTCGGACAGGGGAAATTCACCCCTCCACTTT; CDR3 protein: CASSPSDRGNSPLHF
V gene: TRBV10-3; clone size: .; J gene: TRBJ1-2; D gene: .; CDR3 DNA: TGTGCCATCAGTGAGGACCACCTCTGGGGCTACACCTTC; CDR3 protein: CAISEDHLWGYTF
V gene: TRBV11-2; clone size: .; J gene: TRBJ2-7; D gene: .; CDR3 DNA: TGTGCCAGCAGCTCTACAGGCGCTCTGGCCTACGAGCAGTACTTC; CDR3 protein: CASSSTGALAYEQYF
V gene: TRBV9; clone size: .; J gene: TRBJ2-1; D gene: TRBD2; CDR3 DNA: TGTGCCAGCAGCGTTCTAACTAGCGCATACAATGAGCAGTTCTTC; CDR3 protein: CASSVLTSAYNEQFF
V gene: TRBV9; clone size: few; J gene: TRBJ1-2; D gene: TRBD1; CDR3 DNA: TGTGCCAGCAGCGTATCGGGACAGGAATATGGCTACACCTTC; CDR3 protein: CASSVSGQEYGYTF
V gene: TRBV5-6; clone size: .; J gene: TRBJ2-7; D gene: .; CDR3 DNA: TGTGCCAGCAGCTTGGAAGGCAGGCCACACGAGCAGTACTTC; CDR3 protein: CASSLEGRPHEQYF
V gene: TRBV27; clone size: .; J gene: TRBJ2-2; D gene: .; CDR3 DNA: TGTGCCAGCAGTTTAGCCTGGGTCACCGGGGAGCTGTTTTTT; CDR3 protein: CASSLAWVTGELFF
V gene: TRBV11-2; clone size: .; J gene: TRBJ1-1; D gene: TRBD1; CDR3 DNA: TGTGCCAGCAGCTCGGACAGGGGGCGTGCTGAAGCTTTCTTT; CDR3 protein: CASSSDRGRAEAFF
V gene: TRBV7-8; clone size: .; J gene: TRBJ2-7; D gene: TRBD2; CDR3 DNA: TGTGCCAGCAGCTTAAGGCTAGCGGGAGCCTACGAGCAGTACTTC; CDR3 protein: CASSLRLAGAYEQYF
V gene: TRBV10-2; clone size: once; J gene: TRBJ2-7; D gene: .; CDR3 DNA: TGCGCCAGCAGTGAGGCTGGCCTAACCTACGAGCAGTACTTC; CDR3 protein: CASSEAGLTYEQYF
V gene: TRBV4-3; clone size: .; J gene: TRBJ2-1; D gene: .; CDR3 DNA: TGCGCCAGCAGCCTTCGCAGGGCGAACAATGAGCAGTTCTTC; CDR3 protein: CASSLRRANNEQFF
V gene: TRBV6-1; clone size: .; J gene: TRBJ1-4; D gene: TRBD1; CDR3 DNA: TGTGCCAGCAGGGAGGACAGGGCCCCTGAAAAACTGTTTTTT; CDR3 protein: CASREDRAPEKLFF
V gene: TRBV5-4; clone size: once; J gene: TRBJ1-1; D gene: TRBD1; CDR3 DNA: TGTGCCAGCAGCAACCCGCCAGGGGGGAACACTGAAGCTTTCTTT; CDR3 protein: CASSNPPGGNTEAFF
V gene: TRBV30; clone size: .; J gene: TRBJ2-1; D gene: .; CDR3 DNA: TGTGCCTGGACCCACCCCTCCAATGAGCAGTTCTTC; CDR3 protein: CAWTHPSNEQFF
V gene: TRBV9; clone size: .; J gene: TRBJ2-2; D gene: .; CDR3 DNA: TGTGCCAGCAGCGTAGCAAGCCCTCCGAACACCGGGGAGCTGTTTTTT; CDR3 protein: CASSVASPPNTGELFF
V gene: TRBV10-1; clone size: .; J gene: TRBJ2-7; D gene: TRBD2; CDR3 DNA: TGCGCCAGCAGCCCCTCGCCACTAGCGGGAAGTTACGAGCAGTACTTC; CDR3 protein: CASSPSPLAGSYEQYF
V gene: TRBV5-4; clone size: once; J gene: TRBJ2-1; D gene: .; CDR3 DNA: TGTGCCAGCAGCTCGGGACGGATGGATGAGCAGTTCTTC; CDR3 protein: CASSSGRMDEQFF
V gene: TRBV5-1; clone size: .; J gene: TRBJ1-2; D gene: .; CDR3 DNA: TGCGCCAGCAGCCTGGACGTCGGGAACTATGGCTACACCTTC; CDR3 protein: CASSLDVGNYGYTF
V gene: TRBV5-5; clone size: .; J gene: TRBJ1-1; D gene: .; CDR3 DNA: TGTGCCAGCAGCTTGGAATTGGGGAACACTGAAGCTTTCTTT; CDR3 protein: CASSLELGNTEAFF
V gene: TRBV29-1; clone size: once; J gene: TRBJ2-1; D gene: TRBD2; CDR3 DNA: TGCAGCGGAGCGGGACTAGCGGAGTCACGGGGCTACAATGAGCAGTTCTTC; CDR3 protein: CSGAGLAESRGYNEQFF
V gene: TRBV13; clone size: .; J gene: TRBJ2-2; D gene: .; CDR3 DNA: TGTGCCAGCAGCTTAGAACCGAGGGGGCTGTTTTTT; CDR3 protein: CASSLEPRGLFF
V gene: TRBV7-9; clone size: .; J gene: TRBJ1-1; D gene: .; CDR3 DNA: TGTGCCAGCACCATTCCACGGGATGAAGCTTTCTTT; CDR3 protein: CASTIPRDEAFF